The T cell receptor (beta chain) described here comes from a study of OX40 agonist ivuxolimab in advanced cancers. Study results and caveats: Relatively little clonal expansion, among the lowest observed, appeared in partial responders at 0.1-3.0 mg/kg.

Profiled with immunoSEQ multiplex PCR; TCRdb holds only in-frame clones, not every one. The table records approximately 47,000 clones, 88% of them present only once. CDR1 MNHEY and CDR2 SVGAGI come from the germline V gene. Trimming cost V 2 bases and J 0 bases; bases outside gene matches: 7. This CDR3 region has 16 residues. The sampling schedule covered blood at baseline, cycle 4 day 1, and cycle 7 day 1. In the case of this clone: The antigen is not known.

The V and J genes are TRBV6-5 and TRBJ2-7; 7 positions agree with TRBD2. The sequences come from CD4+ or CD8+ T cells sorted from blood, collected in a trial of the OX40 agonist ivuxolimab. The source is an adult with an advanced solid tumor such as melanoma, head and neck, liver or kidney cancer. CDR3 bases: TGTGCCAGCAGTTACGCGGGCCAGCGGGGCTCCTACGAGCAGTACTTC. This gives the protein CASSYAGQRGSYEQYF.